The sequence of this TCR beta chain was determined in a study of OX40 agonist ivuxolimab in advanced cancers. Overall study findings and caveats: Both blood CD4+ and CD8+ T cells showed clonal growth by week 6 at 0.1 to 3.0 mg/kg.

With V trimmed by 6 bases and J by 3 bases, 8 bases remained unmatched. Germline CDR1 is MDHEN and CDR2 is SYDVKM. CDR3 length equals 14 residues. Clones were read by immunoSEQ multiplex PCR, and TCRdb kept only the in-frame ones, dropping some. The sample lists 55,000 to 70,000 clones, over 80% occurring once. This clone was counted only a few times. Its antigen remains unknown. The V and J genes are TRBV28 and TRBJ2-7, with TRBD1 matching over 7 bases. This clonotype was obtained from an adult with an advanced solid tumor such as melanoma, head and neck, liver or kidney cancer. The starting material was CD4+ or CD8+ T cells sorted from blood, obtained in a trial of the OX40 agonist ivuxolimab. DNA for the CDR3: TGTGCCAGCAGACCCGGGACAGCTAACTACGAGCAGTACTTC. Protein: CASRPGTANYEQYF.